The 8 T cell receptor beta chains listed next were all sequenced from one sample in a study of patients and donors after allogeneic stem cell transplantation. TCRdb fed the RT-PCR reads into MiXCR, producing one record per CDR3 protein. The sample holds roughly 200,000 distinct CDR3 sequences, 40% to 45% seen once. Sequencing input: blood, either unsorted or a sorted T cell fraction (not recorded which). These receptor sequences come from a human donor who was either an allogeneic HSCT recipient or a stem cell or donor lymphocyte infusion donor (not recorded which). It is not recorded whose cells these are; they may come from a transplant donor.

The chain employs TRBV7-9 and TRBJ2-2; D possibly corresponds to TRBD2 (6 bases). The V gene lost 5 bases and the J gene lost 0 bases, with 13 bases spanning the gap. Germline CDR1 is SEHNR and CDR2 is FQNEAQ (reference sequence). This CDR3 spans 16 amino acids. CDR3 nucleotides: TGTGCCAGCAGCGCTAGGCTAGCGACGAACACCGGGGAGCTGTTTTTT. Protein sequence: CASSARLATNTGELFF.

This clonotype was seen once. CDR3 loop: CASSFQWQGYRYEQYF. The CDR3 DNA is TGTGCCAGCAGTTTTCAGTGGCAGGGTTACCGCTACGAGCAGTACTTC. This chain uses TRBV28 with TRBJ2-7; D perhaps matches TRBD1 (5 bases). The CDR3 loop spans 16 amino acids. Germline V gives CDR1 MDHEN, CDR2 SYDVKM. V lost 3 bases, J lost 3 bases, and 18 bases lay in between. The full variable domain, with the rest looked up from reference TRBV28 and TRBJ2-7, is DVKVTQSSRYLVKRTGEKVFLECVQDMDHENMFWYRQDPGLGLRLIYFSYDVKMKEKGDIPEGYSVSREKKERFSLILESASTNQTSMYLCASSFQWQGYRYEQYFGPGTRLTVT.

The chain is built from TRBV15 and TRBJ1-3; D remains unclear. The germline V gene encodes CDR1 LNHNV and CDR2 YYDKDF (reference sequence). With 0 bases removed from V and 3 bases from J, the gap between germline ends came to 12 bases. The CDR3 is 16 residues long. The CDR3 here is CATSRDPRAGGNTIYF. CDR3 bases: TGTGCCACCAGCAGAGATCCACGGGCGGGTGGAAACACCATATATTTT. Full variable domain (missing parts from reference TRBV15 and TRBJ1-3): DAMVIQNPRYQVTQFGKPVTLSCSQTLNHNVMYWYQQKSSQAPKLLFHYYDKDFNNEADTPDNFQSRRPNTSFCFLDIRSPGLGDTAMYLCATSRDPRAGGNTIYFGEGSWLTVV.

The chain has TRBV12-3 or TRBV12-4 and TRBJ1-4; D gene unclear. Trimming removed 3 bases from V and 8 bases from J, with 10 bases in between. The CDR3 consists of 13 residues. Written as DNA, the CDR3 is TGTGCCAGCAGTTTTCGGCGGTACGAAAAACTGTTTTTT. This encodes CASSFRRYEKLFF.

The V gene is TRBV12-3 or TRBV12-4, the J gene TRBJ2-7; 9 bases are a match to TRBD2. With 5 bases clipped from V and 0 bases from J, the junction kept 5 bases outside the gene matches. The CDR3 has 15 residues. As DNA, the CDR3 is TGTGCCAGCAGTCCAACTAGCGGGCGCTCCTACGAGCAGTACTTC. It codes for CASSPTSGRSYEQYF.

The genes are TRBV3-1 and TRBJ2-7; no clear D. V lost 1 base and J 1 base, leaving 20 bases between the germline ends. The CDR3 has 18 residues. Germline V lookup: CDR1 LGHDT, CDR2 YNNKEL (reference sequence). CDR3 sequence (DNA): TGTGCCAGCAGCCAAGGGGTCACAGCATTGGACCCTTCCTACGAGCAGTACTTC. Its protein is CASSQGVTALDPSYEQYF.

In its sample, this clonotype was seen once. The chain couples TRBV28 to TRBJ2-5; 7 bases are a match to TRBD1. Trimming cost V 5 bases and J 4 bases; bases outside gene matches: 4. The CDR3 consists of 13 residues. Germline CDR1 and CDR2: MDHEN and SYDVKM. The CDR3 loop is CASSRQGRETQYF. In DNA form, the CDR3 reads TGTGCCAGCAGTCGACAGGGAAGAGAGACCCAGTACTTC.

The V and J genes are TRBV27 and TRBJ2-5; unclear D gene. The V and J ends lost 3 bases and 5 bases respectively, with 10 bases between them. Per germline, CDR1 MNHEY and CDR2 SMNVEV (reference sequence). The CDR3 contains 13 residues. The CDR3 DNA reads as TGTGCCAGCAGTTTTCGGGTAAGGGAGACCCAGTACTTC. Translating gives CASSFRVRETQYF.